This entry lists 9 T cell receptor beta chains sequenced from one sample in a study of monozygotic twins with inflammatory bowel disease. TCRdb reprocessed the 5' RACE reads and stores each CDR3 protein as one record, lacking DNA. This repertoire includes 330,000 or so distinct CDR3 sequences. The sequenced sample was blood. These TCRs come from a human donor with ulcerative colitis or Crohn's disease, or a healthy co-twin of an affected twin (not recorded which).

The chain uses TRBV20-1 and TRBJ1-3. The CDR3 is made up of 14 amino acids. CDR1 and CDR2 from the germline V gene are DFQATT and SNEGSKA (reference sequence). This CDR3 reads CSALEGGSGNTIYF.

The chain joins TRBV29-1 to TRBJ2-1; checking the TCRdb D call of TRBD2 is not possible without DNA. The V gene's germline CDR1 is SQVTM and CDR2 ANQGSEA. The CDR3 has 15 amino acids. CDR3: CSAWRPGGGRNEQFF.

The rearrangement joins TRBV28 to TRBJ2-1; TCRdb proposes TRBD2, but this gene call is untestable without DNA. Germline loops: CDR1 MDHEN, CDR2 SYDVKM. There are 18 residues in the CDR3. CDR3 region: CASSFPTLSGSSYNEQFF.

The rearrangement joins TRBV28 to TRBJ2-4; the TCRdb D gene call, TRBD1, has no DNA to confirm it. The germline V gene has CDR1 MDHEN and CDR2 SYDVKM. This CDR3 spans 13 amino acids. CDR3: CASSRTGRNIQYF.

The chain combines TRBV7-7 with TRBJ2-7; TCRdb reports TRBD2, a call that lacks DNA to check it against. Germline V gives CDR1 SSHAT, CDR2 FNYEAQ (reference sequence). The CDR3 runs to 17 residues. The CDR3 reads CASSPTSGGSSGYEQYF.

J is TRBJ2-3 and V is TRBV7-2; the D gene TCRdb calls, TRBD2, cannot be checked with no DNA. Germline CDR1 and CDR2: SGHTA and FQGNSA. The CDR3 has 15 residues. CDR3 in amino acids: CASSSSSGGADTQYF.

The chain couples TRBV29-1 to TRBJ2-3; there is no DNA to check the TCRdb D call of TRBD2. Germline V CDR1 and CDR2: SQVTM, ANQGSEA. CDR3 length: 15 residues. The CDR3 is CSVRRGLAGADTQYF.

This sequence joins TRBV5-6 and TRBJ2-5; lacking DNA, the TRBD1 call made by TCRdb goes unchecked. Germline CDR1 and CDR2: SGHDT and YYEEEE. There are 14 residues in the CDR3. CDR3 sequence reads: CASSLKGPQETQYF.

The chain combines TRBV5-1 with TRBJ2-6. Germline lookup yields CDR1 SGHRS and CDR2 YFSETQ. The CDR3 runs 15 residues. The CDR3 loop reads CASSFLLSGANVLTF. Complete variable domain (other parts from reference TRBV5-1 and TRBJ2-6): KAGVTQTPRYLIKTRGQQVTLSCSPISGHRSVSWYQQTPGQGLQFLFEYFSETQRNKGNFPGRFSGRQFSNSRSEMNVSTLELGDSALYLCASSFLLSGANVLTFGAGSRLTVL.